This is a list of T cell receptor beta chains from one sample in a study of blood T cell repertoires in COVID-19. Sequencing used immunoSEQ multiplex PCR; TCRdb keeps in-frame clones, though not all of them. The data contain 97,000 or so clones, 90% of them singletons. The sequencing input was peripheral blood. Source of these receptors: a man in his sixties with acute or convalescent COVID-19. Each CDR3 is given with its conserved first and last residue. The order of the fields is D gene, clone size, V gene, J gene, CDR3 DNA, CDR3 protein. A D gene is named only where the DNA matches it firmly. Clone size, where shown, is once, few, many, or a class for clones that have expanded.

d_gene: -; abundance: -; v_gene: TRBV7-9; j_gene: TRBJ1-3; CDR3nt: TGTGCCAGCAGAATCACAGCAAACTCTGGAAACACCATATATTTT; CDR3aa: CASRITANSGNTIYF
d_gene: -; abundance: -; v_gene: TRBV18; j_gene: TRBJ1-3; CDR3nt: TGTGCCAGCTCACCGGGAGCAGCCCTGAACACCATATATTTT; CDR3aa: CASSPGAALNTIYF
d_gene: TRBD1; abundance: -; v_gene: TRBV6-6; j_gene: TRBJ1-2; CDR3nt: TGTGCCAGCAGTTCAAACAGGGGGTCCGTCTATGGCTACACCTTC; CDR3aa: CASSSNRGSVYGYTF
d_gene: -; abundance: -; v_gene: TRBV6-5; j_gene: TRBJ1-2; CDR3nt: TGTGCCAGCCTTCGGGACAACAGCTATGGCTACACCTTC; CDR3aa: CASLRDNSYGYTF
d_gene: TRBD2; abundance: once; v_gene: TRBV7-2; j_gene: TRBJ2-3; CDR3nt: TGTGCCAGCAGCCCCTTTGAGCGGGGGTTCCCAGATACGCAGTATTTT; CDR3aa: CASSPFERGFPDTQYF
d_gene: TRBD1; abundance: -; v_gene: TRBV4-2; j_gene: TRBJ2-7; CDR3nt: TGTGCCAGCAGCCAAGCCGGGACAGATTCCTACGAGCAGTACTTC; CDR3aa: CASSQAGTDSYEQYF
d_gene: TRBD2; abundance: -; v_gene: TRBV28; j_gene: TRBJ2-7; CDR3nt: TGTGCCAGCAGTTCCCCGGGGGGAGCAAGGAACTACGAGCAGTACTTC; CDR3aa: CASSSPGGARNYEQYF
d_gene: -; abundance: -; v_gene: TRBV7-7; j_gene: TRBJ2-1; CDR3nt: TGTGCCAGCAGCTTGAGGCTTGGGGGGGGCGCCTCCTACAATGAGCAGTTCTTC; CDR3aa: CASSLRLGGGASYNEQFF
d_gene: -; abundance: once; v_gene: TRBV7-2; j_gene: TRBJ1-3; CDR3nt: TGTGCAACAGGGACGGAGGGAAACACCATATATTTT; CDR3aa: CATGTEGNTIYF
d_gene: TRBD1; abundance: -; v_gene: TRBV19; j_gene: TRBJ1-2; CDR3nt: TGTGCCAGTAGTGGGGGACAGGGACATTCCAGGGGCTACACCTTC; CDR3aa: CASSGGQGHSRGYTF
d_gene: -; abundance: -; v_gene: TRBV5-1; j_gene: TRBJ1-3; CDR3nt: TGCGCCAGCAGCTCGAGCGGGTCTGTCCGTGGAAACACCATATATTTT; CDR3aa: CASSSSGSVRGNTIYF
d_gene: -; abundance: -; v_gene: TRBV6-1; j_gene: TRBJ1-5; CDR3nt: TGTGCCAGCAGTGACAGAAATAGCAATCAGCCCCAGCATTTT; CDR3aa: CASSDRNSNQPQHF
d_gene: -; abundance: once; v_gene: TRBV5-4; j_gene: TRBJ1-1; CDR3nt: TGTGCCAGCAGCGGGGCGGAATCTATGAACACTGAAGCTTTCTTT; CDR3aa: CASSGAESMNTEAFF
d_gene: -; abundance: -; v_gene: TRBV6-5; j_gene: TRBJ2-2; CDR3nt: TGTGCCAGCAGTCAACTACCGAGGAACACCGGGGAGCTGTTTTTT; CDR3aa: CASSQLPRNTGELFF
d_gene: -; abundance: once; v_gene: TRBV19; j_gene: TRBJ1-6; CDR3nt: TGTGCCAGTAGCGTTACCGGGACACCAAATTCACCCCTCCACTTT; CDR3aa: CASSVTGTPNSPLHF
d_gene: TRBD1; abundance: -; v_gene: TRBV19; j_gene: TRBJ2-7; CDR3nt: TGTGCCAGTAGTTCCTTAGACGGGACAGGGCTCTACGAGCAGTACTTC; CDR3aa: CASSSLDGTGLYEQYF
d_gene: -; abundance: -; v_gene: TRBV7-9; j_gene: TRBJ2-3; CDR3nt: TGTGCCAGCAGCTTAGCGGCAGGGAGCACAGATACGCAGTATTTT; CDR3aa: CASSLAAGSTDTQYF
d_gene: -; abundance: -; v_gene: TRBV7-2; j_gene: TRBJ2-7; CDR3nt: TGTGCCAGCAGCTTAGGTGCAGGGATCGCCTACGAGCAGTACTTC; CDR3aa: CASSLGAGIAYEQYF
d_gene: -; abundance: -; v_gene: TRBV25-1; j_gene: TRBJ2-3; CDR3nt: TGTGCCAGCAGTGAGCTAGCTAGCACAGATACGCAGTATTTT; CDR3aa: CASSELASTDTQYF
d_gene: TRBD2; abundance: -; v_gene: TRBV7-9; j_gene: TRBJ2-1; CDR3nt: TGTGCCACCCCGGGAGCGGGGTGGGCCTACAATGAGCAGTTCTTC; CDR3aa: CATPGAGWAYNEQFF
d_gene: -; abundance: -; v_gene: TRBV20-1; j_gene: TRBJ1-5; CDR3nt: TGCAGTGCTAGTTACTCTCGGGGATATCAGCCCCAGCATTTT; CDR3aa: CSASYSRGYQPQHF
d_gene: -; abundance: -; v_gene: TRBV6-5; j_gene: TRBJ1-5; CDR3nt: TGTGCCAGCAAAACAGGGTTTCAGCCCCAGCATTTT; CDR3aa: CASKTGFQPQHF
d_gene: TRBD2; abundance: -; v_gene: TRBV27; j_gene: TRBJ2-5; CDR3nt: TGTGCCAGCAGTGACTACCCGGGACTAGCGGGAAGGGAGACCCAGTACTTC; CDR3aa: CASSDYPGLAGRETQYF